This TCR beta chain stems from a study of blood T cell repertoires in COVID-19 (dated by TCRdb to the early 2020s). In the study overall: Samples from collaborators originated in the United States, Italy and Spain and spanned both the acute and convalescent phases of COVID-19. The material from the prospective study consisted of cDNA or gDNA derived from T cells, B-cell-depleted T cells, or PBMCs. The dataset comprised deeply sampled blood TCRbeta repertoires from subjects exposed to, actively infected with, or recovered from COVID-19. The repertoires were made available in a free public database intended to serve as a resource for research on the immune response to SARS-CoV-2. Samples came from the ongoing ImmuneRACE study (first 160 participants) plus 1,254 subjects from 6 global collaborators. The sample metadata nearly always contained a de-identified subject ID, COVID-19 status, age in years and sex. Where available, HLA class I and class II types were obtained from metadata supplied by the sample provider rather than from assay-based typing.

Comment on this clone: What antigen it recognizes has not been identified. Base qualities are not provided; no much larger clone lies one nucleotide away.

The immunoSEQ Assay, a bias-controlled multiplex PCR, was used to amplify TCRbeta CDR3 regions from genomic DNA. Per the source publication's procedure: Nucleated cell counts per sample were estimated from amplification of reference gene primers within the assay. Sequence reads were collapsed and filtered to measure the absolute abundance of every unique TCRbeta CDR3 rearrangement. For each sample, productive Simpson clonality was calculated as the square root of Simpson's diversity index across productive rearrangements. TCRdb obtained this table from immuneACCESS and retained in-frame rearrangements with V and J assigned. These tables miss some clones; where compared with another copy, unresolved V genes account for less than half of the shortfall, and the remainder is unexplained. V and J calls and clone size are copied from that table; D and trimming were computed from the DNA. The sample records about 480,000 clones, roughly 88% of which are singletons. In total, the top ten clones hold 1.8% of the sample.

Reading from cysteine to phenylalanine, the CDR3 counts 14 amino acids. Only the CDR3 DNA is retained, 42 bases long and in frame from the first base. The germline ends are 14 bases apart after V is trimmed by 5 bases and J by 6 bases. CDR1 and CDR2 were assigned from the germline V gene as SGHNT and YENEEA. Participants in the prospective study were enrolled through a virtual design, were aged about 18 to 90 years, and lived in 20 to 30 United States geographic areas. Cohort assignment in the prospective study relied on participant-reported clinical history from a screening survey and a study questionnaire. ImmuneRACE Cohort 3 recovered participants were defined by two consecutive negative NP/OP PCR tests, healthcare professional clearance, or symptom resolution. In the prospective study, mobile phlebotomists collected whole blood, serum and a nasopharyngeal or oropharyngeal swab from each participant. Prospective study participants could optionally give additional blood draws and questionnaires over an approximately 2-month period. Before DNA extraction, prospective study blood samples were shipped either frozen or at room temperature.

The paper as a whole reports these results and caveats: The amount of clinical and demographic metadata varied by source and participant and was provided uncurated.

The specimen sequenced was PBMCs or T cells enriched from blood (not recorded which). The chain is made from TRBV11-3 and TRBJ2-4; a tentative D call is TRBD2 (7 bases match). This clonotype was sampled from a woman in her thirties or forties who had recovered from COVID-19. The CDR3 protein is CASSPRGGGNIQYF. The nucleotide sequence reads TGTGCCAGCAGCCCCAGGGGCGGGGGAAACATTCAGTACTTC.